This TCR beta chain is drawn from a study of regulatory T cells in long-lasting Graves disease. Both iRepertoire HTBI primers and Arm-PCR of CDR3 regions were used to build the TCR beta libraries. TCRdb passed the multiplex PCR reads through MiXCR, listing each CDR3 protein once. The repertoire holds 440,000 or so distinct CDR3 sequences, with more than 12% as singletons. This clonotype has ten or more counts. Time point: newly diagnosed GD, antithyroid drugs for less than 3 months. Making the TCR library involved RNA that had been extracted from PBMCs. Between the trimmed V and J ends, which lost 0 bases and 0 bases, there was a span of 12 bases. The CDR3 runs 15 residues. Per the germline V gene, CDR1 is DFQATT and CDR2 is SNEGSKA (reference sequence). Another study also made use of these data, one on T cells in Graves' hyperthyroidism and ophthalmopathy. That paper states: From stable hyperthyroidism, ophthalmopathy was set apart by a 13 V-J model.

The genes are TRBV20-1 and TRBJ2-7; a possible D gene is TRBD2 (6 bases). The source of this sequence is a woman in her 30s with Graves disease. This sample comprised peripheral blood mononuclear cells (PBMCs), obtained at new diagnosis, from a patient treated with antithyroid drugs. CDR3 bases: TGCAGTGCTAGAGATGACGCGGGGCTCTCCTACGAGCAGTACTTC. Amino acid sequence: CSARDDAGLSYEQYF.